This TCR beta chain emerged from a study of T cells in localized non-small cell lung cancer. Libraries were prepared by immunoSEQ multiplex PCR; TCRdb keeps only in-frame clonotypes and omits some of them. The table lists roughly 61,000 clones, roughly four fifths of them singletons. Study-level points and caveats: Median around 54 top-100 tumor clones were shared with paired adjacent lung.

A word on this clone: Its antigen is not identified.

The CDR3 loop spans 14 amino acids. Germline CDR1 and CDR2: SGHRS and YFSETQ. Trimming took 0 bases from V and 1 from J, leaving 8 bases between them. The receptor was derived from a man aged 35 to 69 with stage II lung adenocarcinoma. Sample: PBMCs, taken before any cancer treatment. The rearrangement links TRBV5-1 to TRBJ2-7; D might be TRBD2 (6 bases). The CDR3: CASSLGGLSYEQYF. The CDR3, as DNA: TGCGCCAGCAGCTTGGGAGGACTATCCTACGAGCAGTACTTC.